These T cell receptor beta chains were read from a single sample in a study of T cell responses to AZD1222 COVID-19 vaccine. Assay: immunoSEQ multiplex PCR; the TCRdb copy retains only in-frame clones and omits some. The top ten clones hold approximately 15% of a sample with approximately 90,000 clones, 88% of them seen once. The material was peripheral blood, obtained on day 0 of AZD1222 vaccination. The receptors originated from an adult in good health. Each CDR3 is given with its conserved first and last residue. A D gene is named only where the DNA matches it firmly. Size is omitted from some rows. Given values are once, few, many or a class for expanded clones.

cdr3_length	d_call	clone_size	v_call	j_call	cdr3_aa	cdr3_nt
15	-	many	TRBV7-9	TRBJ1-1	CASSSTAPGDTEAFF	TGTGCCAGCAGCTCGACAGCCCCGGGGGACACTGAAGCTTTCTTT
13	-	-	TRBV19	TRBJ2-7	CASRADSPHEQYF	TGTGCCAGTAGGGCGGACAGCCCCCACGAGCAGTACTTC
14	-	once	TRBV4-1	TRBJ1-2	CASSQEASNYGYTF	TGCGCCAGCAGCCAAGAGGCCAGTAACTATGGCTACACCTTC
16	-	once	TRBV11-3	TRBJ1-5	CASSLDGVRNNQPQHF	TGTGCCAGCAGCTTAGATGGGGTGCGGAACAATCAGCCCCAGCATTTT
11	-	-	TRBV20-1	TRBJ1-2	CSARAGYGYTF	TGCAGTGCGAGGGCAGGGTATGGCTACACCTTC
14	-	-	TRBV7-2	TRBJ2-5	CASSFSTGAETQYF	TGTGCCAGCAGCTTCTCTACGGGAGCAGAGACCCAGTACTTC
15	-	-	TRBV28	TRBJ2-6	CASSPSGSGANVLTF	TGTGCCAGCAGTCCGTCCGGATCTGGGGCCAACGTCCTGACTTTC
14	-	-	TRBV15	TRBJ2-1	CATSRDWTYNEQFF	TGTGCCACCAGCAGAGACTGGACCTACAATGAGCAGTTCTTC
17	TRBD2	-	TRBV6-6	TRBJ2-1	CASSRRERRLAGGPQFF	TGTGCCAGCAGTCGACGGGAAAGGAGGCTAGCGGGGGGCCCGCAGTTCTTC
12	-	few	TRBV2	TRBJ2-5	CASSWTQETQYF	TGTGCCAGCAGTTGGACCCAAGAGACCCAGTACTTC
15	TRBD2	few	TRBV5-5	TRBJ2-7	CASSWGWGGEYEQYF	TGTGCCAGCAGCTGGGGCTGGGGGGGAGAGTACGAGCAGTACTTC
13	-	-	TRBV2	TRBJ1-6	CATTTEEGSPLHF	TGTGCCACAACGACGGAGGAGGGTTCACCCCTCCACTTT
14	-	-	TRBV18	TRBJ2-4	CASSPWAGEDIQYF	TGTGCCAGCTCACCATGGGCAGGGGAAGACATTCAGTACTTC
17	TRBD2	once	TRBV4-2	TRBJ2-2	CASSQPQREGGTGELFF	TGTGCCAGCAGCCAACCACAGCGGGAGGGCGGGACCGGGGAGCTGTTTTTT
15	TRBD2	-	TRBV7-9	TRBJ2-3	CASSGLAGGPDTQYF	TGTGCCAGCAGCGGGCTAGCGGGAGGGCCAGATACGCAGTATTTT
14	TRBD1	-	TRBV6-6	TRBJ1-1	CASSRTGWATEAFF	TGTGCCAGCAGCCGGACAGGGTGGGCGACTGAAGCTTTCTTT
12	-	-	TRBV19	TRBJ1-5	CASLNPNQPQHF	TGTGCCAGCTTAAACCCGAATCAGCCCCAGCATTTT
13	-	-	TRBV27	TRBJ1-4	CASSLYKNEKLFF	TGTGCCAGCAGTTTATACAAGAATGAAAAACTGTTTTTT
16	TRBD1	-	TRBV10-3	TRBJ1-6	CAISESGTGANSPLHF	TGTGCCATCAGTGAGTCGGGGACAGGGGCTAATTCACCCCTCCACTTT
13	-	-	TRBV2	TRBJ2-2	CASTAHPRGELFF	TGTGCCAGCACGGCTCATCCGAGGGGGGAGCTGTTTTTT
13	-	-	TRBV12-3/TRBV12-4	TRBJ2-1	CASNRGTNNEQFF	TGTGCCAGCAACAGAGGGACGAACAATGAGCAGTTCTTC
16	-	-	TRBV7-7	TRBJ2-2	CASSPRPRGKTGELFF	TGTGCTAGCAGTCCCCGACCGCGGGGAAAAACCGGGGAGCTGTTTTTT
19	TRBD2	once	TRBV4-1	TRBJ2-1	CASSHPGLAAGVGYNEQFF	TGCGCCAGCAGCCATCCGGGACTAGCGGCCGGGGTGGGCTACAATGAGCAGTTCTTC
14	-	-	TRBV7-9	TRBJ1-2	CASRRLENRDGYTF	TGTGCCAGCAGGCGCCTCGAGAACAGGGATGGCTACACCTTC
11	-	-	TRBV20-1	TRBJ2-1	CSATDNNEQFF	TGCAGTGCGACTGACAACAATGAGCAGTTCTTC
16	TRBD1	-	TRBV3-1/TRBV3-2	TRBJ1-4	CASSQGTAWGNEKLFF	TGTGCCAGCAGCCAGGGGACAGCCTGGGGTAATGAAAAACTGTTTTTT
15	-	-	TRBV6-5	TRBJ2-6	CASSNQGAGANVLTF	TGTGCCAGCAGTAACCAGGGTGCCGGGGCCAACGTCCTGACTTTC
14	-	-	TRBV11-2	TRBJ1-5	CASSSDSINQPQHF	TGTGCCAGCAGCTCCGACAGCATCAATCAGCCCCAGCATTTT
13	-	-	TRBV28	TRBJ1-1	CASRNTGPFEAFF	TGTGCCAGCAGAAATACAGGGCCGTTCGAAGCTTTCTTT
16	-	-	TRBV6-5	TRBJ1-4	CASSYRSSALNEKLFF	TGTGCCAGCAGTTACCGATCCTCGGCCCTTAATGAAAAACTGTTTTTT
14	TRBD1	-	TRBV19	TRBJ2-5	CASSITGGQETQYF	TGTGCCAGTAGTATTACAGGGGGCCAAGAGACCCAGTACTTC
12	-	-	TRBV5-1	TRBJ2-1	CAITVPSQGQFF	TGCGCCATCACGGTTCCTTCCCAGGGGCAGTTCTTC
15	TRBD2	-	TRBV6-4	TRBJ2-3	CASSRTSGDTDTQYF	TGTGCCAGCAGCCGGACTAGCGGAGACACAGATACGCAGTATTTT
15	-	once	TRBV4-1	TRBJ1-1	CASSQSGLMNTEAFF	TGCGCCAGCAGCCAATCGGGTCTTATGAACACTGAAGCTTTCTTT
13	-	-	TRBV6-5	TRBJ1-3	CASSYWGADTIYF	TGTGCCAGCAGTTACTGGGGGGCTGACACCATATATTTT
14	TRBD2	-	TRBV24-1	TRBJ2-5	CATSDTGLVETQYF	TGTGCCACCAGTGACACGGGACTAGTCGAGACCCAGTACTTC
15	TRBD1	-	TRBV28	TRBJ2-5	CASSRPGQGQETQYF	TGTGCCAGCAGTCGACCTGGACAGGGACAAGAGACCCAGTACTTC
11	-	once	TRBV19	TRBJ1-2	CASTSLYGYTF	TGTGCCAGTACCAGTCTCTATGGCTACACCTTC
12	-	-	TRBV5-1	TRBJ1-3	CASSLEGNTIYF	TGCGCCAGCAGCTTGGAAGGGAACACCATATATTTT
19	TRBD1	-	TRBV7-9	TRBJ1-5	CASSPGNRGAMVSNQPQHF	TGTGCCAGCAGCCCCGGAAACAGGGGGGCGATGGTAAGCAATCAGCCCCAGCATTTT
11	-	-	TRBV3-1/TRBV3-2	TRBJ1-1	CASSQNTEAFF	TGTGCCAGCAGTCAGAACACTGAAGCTTTCTTT
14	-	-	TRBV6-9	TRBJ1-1	CASSYAEMNTEAFF	TGTGCCAGCAGTTACGCTGAGATGAACACTGAAGCTTTCTTT